One and the same sample provided the 22 T cell receptor beta chains below, sequenced in a study of cytomegalovirus exposure and HLA in healthy donors. The PCR was carried out with 60 Vbeta primers and 13 Jbeta primers. Repertoires were generated with immunoSEQ multiplex PCR, while TCRdb's copy carries only in-frame clones and drops some. This table has 190,000 or so clones, less than 85% appearing once. Sequenced sample: PBMCs. These receptors came from a girl between 10 and 17 years old in good health and CMV-seropositive.

This clone has just a few counts. The V gene is TRBV4-3, the J gene TRBJ2-5; 7 nucleotides align to TRBD1. CDR3 length: 16 amino acids. The germline V gene encodes CDR1 LGHNA and CDR2 YSLEER. V shed 3 bases and J 1 base; nucleotides not matched to a gene: 8. The CDR3 reads CASSHSTGQPQETQYF. CDR3 coding DNA: TGCGCCAGCAGCCATTCGACGGGACAGCCCCAAGAGACCCAGTACTTC.

This clone has only a few counts. Here the CDR3 reads CASSPPGGPGSGANVLTF. The CDR3 coding sequence is TGTGCCAGCAGCCCCCCTGGTGGCCCGGGATCTGGGGCCAACGTCCTGACTTTC. V gene TRBV9 combines with J gene TRBJ2-6, with D possibly matching TRBD2 (5 bases). This CDR3 is built from 18 residues. Trimming took off 4 bases at V and 1 base at J, with 18 bases between the two ends. Germline values: CDR1 SGDLS, CDR2 YYNGEE.

The chain uses TRBV7-9 and TRBJ2-3, with a tentative D call TRBD2 (6 bases). Germline V lookup: CDR1 SEHNR, CDR2 FQNEAQ (reference sequence). This CDR3 has 16 amino acids. Trimming stripped 5 bases from V and 4 bases from J, with 19 bases between. The CDR3 DNA sequence: TGTGCCAGCAGCAGGCCTGGCGGGGTTGCGGCAGATACGCAGTATTTT. Its translation: CASSRPGGVAADTQYF. The full variable domain, in which reference TRBV7-9 and TRBJ2-3 provide the parts outside the CDR3, is DTGVSQNPRHKITKRGQNVTFRCDPISEHNRLYWYRQTLGQGPEFLTYFQNEAQLEKSRLLSDRFSAERPKGSFSTLEIQRTEQGDSAMYLCASSRPGGVAADTQYFGPGTRLTVL.

The chain couples TRBV7-2 to TRBJ1-6, with TRBD1 matching 10 bases. This CDR3 is built from 15 residues. The germline V gene has CDR1 SGHTA and CDR2 FQGNSA. The V segment lost 5 bases and the J segment 10 bases; nucleotides outside the gene matches: 8. CDR3 coding DNA: TGTGCCAGCAGCCCGGGACAGGGGTTTGGGTCACCCCTCCACTTT. It is translated as CASSPGQGFGSPLHF. Full variable domain (remainder filled in from reference TRBV7-2 and TRBJ1-6): GAGVSQSPSNKVTEKGKDVELRCDPISGHTALYWYRQSLGQGLEFLIYFQGNSAPDKSGLPSDRFSAERTGGSVSTLTIQRTQQEDSAVYLCASSPGQGFGSPLHFGNGTRLTVT.

The chain couples TRBV9 to TRBJ1-5; D not resolved. The CDR3 contains 15 residues. Per the germline V gene, CDR1 is SGDLS and CDR2 is YYNGEE. Trimming left V 3 bases short and J 5 bases short, with 15 bases between. The CDR3 DNA follows: TGTGCCAGCAGCGCTTCCGGGCAGAGGGATCAGCCCCAGCATTTT. It translates to CASSASGQRDQPQHF.

In this sample, this clone turned up a few times. The chain joins TRBV5-5 to TRBJ1-2; 8 bases are shared with TRBD1. The J segment lost 6 bases and the V segment lost 0 bases, leaving 7 bases of the junction unmatched. Germline V gene lookup returns CDR1 SGHKS and CDR2 YYEKEE (reference sequence). This CDR3 region has 15 residues. The CDR3 nucleotides read TGTGCCAGCAGCTTGGCGGACAGGGTCCGGAATGGCTACACCTTC. Encoded protein: CASSLADRVRNGYTF.

The rearrangement links TRBV27 to TRBJ1-1; D gene unclear. V lost 0 bases and J lost 3, with 5 bases in between. This CDR3 region has 13 residues. CDR1 and CDR2 from the germline V gene are MNHEY and SMNVEV (reference sequence). CDR3 loop: CASSLSPDTEAFF. CDR3 nucleotide sequence: TGTGCCAGCAGTTTATCCCCGGACACTGAAGCTTTCTTT.

This chain links TRBV5-6 with TRBJ2-5, with TRBD1 identical over 11 bases. Germline-derived CDR1 and CDR2 are SGHDT and YYEEEE. The V and J ends lost 3 bases and 7 bases, in that order; junction bases with no gene match: 11. The CDR3 has 16 amino acids. This chain's CDR3 is CASSWGQGDVEGTQYF. The DNA of the CDR3 is TGTGCCAGCAGCTGGGGACAGGGGGACGTCGAGGGGACCCAGTACTTC.

The chain employs TRBV10-2 and TRBJ2-5, with D maybe TRBD1 (5 bases). V was pared by 3 bases and J by 2 bases, with 16 bases between. This CDR3 spans 16 amino acids. Germline V gene data show CDR1 as WSHSY and CDR2 as SAAADI. The chain's CDR3 is CASSDPASTAQETQYF. The CDR3 region has the DNA TGCGCCAGCAGTGACCCGGCTTCGACAGCTCAAGAGACCCAGTACTTC.

The chain couples TRBV27 to TRBJ2-7; D gene unclear. V dropped 2 bases and J dropped 2 bases, with 13 bases sitting between them. The CDR3 covers 15 residues. CDR1 is MNHEY and CDR2 is SMNVEV in the germline V gene (reference sequence). Written as DNA, the CDR3 is TGTGCCAGCAGTTTAGGTGGAGTGCCGCCCTACGAGCAGTACTTC. Its protein product is CASSLGGVPPYEQYF.

This chain connects TRBV2 to TRBJ1-4; no definite D call. Germline CDR1 reads SNHLY; CDR2 reads FYNNEI. The CDR3 runs 14 residues. As DNA, the CDR3 is TGTGTTAGCAAGCAGAAGGCGGCATACGAAAAACTGTTTTTT. Translation gives CVSKQKAAYEKLFF.

This clone was picked up one time. The genes are TRBV9 and TRBJ2-1; 7 bases match TRBD1. CDR1 and CDR2 (germline): SGDLS, YYNGEE. This CDR3 has 15 residues. V lost 4 bases to trimming and J lost 3 bases; unmatched junction nucleotides: 7. CDR3 sequence: CASSPGGQLYNEQFF. The CDR3 region has the DNA TGTGCCAGCAGCCCAGGGGGACAGCTCTACAATGAGCAGTTCTTC.

This chain joins TRBV6-6 and TRBJ2-3; TRBD1 is a possible D gene (5 bases). The germline gives CDR1 MNHNY, CDR2 SVGAGI (reference sequence). This CDR3 spans 15 amino acids. Trimming removed 2 bases at V and 5 bases at J, with 14 bases between. The CDR3: CASSYDPQGRDTQYF. The DNA of the CDR3 is TGTGCCAGCAGTTACGATCCCCAGGGTAGAGATACGCAGTATTTT.

The table lists this clone with a few counts. CDR3 in amino acids: CASTNRGQNYGYTF. In DNA, the CDR3 is TGTGCCAGTACCAACCGGGGACAGAACTATGGCTACACCTTC. This chain joins TRBV19 and TRBJ1-2; TRBD1 matches at 7 bases. Trimming at V came to 7 bases and at J to 2 bases, leaving 7 bases not matched to a gene. The CDR3 has 14 residues. The germline V gene encodes CDR1 LNHDA and CDR2 SQIVND (reference sequence).

V and J are TRBV10-3 and TRBJ2-1, with TRBD2 matching 8 bases. CDR1 and CDR2 from the germline V gene are ENHRY and SYGVKD. After removal of 6 bases from V and 2 bases from J, the junction contained 6 bases not matched to a gene. The CDR3 runs to 15 residues. The CDR3 spells CAISPSGGAYNEQFF. Here the CDR3 DNA reads TGTGCCATCAGCCCGAGCGGGGGCGCCTACAATGAGCAGTTCTTC.

The CDR3 loop is CASSFGQFGTYGYTF. For the CDR3, the DNA is TGTGCCAGCAGTTTCGGACAGTTTGGAACCTATGGCTACACCTTC. V is TRBV2 and J is TRBJ1-2; D is possibly TRBD1 (6 bases). V lost 5 bases and J 4 bases, leaving 17 bases between the germline ends. This CDR3 spans 15 amino acids. The V gene's germline CDR1 is SNHLY and CDR2 FYNNEI.

The genes are TRBV25-1 and TRBJ1-6; D unclear. This CDR3 is 13 amino acids long. The germline gives CDR1 MGHDK, CDR2 SYGVNS. V gave up 5 bases and J gave up 8 bases, with 10 bases separating them. As DNA, the CDR3 is TGTGCCAGCAGTCCCCCACAGTATTCACCCCTCCACTTT. Its translation: CASSPPQYSPLHF.

This clone has only a few counts. The DNA for the CDR3 is TGTGCCAGTAGTATAGTAGGGACAGGATCCTACGAGCAGTACTTC. It encodes CASSIVGTGSYEQYF. This chain uses TRBV19 with TRBJ2-7, with 8 bases matching TRBD1. The germline gives CDR1 LNHDA, CDR2 SQIVND (reference sequence). The CDR3 is 15 residues long. After removal of 1 base from V and 1 base from J, the junction contained 3 bases not matched to a gene.

This clone appeared a few times. This chain links TRBV27 with TRBJ2-7, with 9 nucleotides matching TRBD2. The V segment lost 6 bases and the J segment 4 bases; nucleotides outside the gene matches: 10. The CDR3 has 15 residues. Germline loops: CDR1 MNHEY, CDR2 SMNVEV (reference sequence). CDR3 sequence: CASSLGGGAMYEQYF. The CDR3 bases are TGTGCCAGCAGCCTAGGCGGGGGGGCTATGTACGAGCAGTACTTC.

The CDR3 region is CASSFYSGGARETQYF. The CDR3 DNA reads as TGTGCCAGCAGCTTCTATAGCGGGGGGGCGCGTGAGACCCAGTACTTC. The V gene is TRBV9, the J gene TRBJ2-5, with TRBD2 matching 11 bases. The CDR3 has 16 amino acids. Germline assignment: CDR1 SGDLS and CDR2 YYNGEE. J was trimmed by 5 bases and V by 4 bases; bases with no gene match: 10.

The rearrangement joins TRBV10-2 to TRBJ1-4, with TRBD1 matching 9 bases. Germline assignment: CDR1 WSHSY and CDR2 SAAADI. V shed 5 bases, J shed 4 bases, and the junction held 5 bases outside the gene matches. CDR3 length: 15 amino acids. This CDR3 is CASSSGQGLNEKLFF. The CDR3 nucleotides read TGCGCCAGCAGTTCGGGACAGGGTCTTAATGAAAAACTGTTTTTT.

The chain joins TRBV4-3 to TRBJ2-5; TRBD2 matches 10 bases. Trimming at V came to 0 bases and at J to 7 bases, leaving 11 bases not matched to a gene. The V gene's germline CDR1 is LGHNA and CDR2 YSLEER. This CDR3 has 17 residues. The CDR3 sequence: CASSQEPSSGGASTQYF. CDR3 nucleotide sequence: TGCGCCAGCAGCCAAGAACCCTCCAGCGGGGGGGCATCGACCCAGTACTTC.